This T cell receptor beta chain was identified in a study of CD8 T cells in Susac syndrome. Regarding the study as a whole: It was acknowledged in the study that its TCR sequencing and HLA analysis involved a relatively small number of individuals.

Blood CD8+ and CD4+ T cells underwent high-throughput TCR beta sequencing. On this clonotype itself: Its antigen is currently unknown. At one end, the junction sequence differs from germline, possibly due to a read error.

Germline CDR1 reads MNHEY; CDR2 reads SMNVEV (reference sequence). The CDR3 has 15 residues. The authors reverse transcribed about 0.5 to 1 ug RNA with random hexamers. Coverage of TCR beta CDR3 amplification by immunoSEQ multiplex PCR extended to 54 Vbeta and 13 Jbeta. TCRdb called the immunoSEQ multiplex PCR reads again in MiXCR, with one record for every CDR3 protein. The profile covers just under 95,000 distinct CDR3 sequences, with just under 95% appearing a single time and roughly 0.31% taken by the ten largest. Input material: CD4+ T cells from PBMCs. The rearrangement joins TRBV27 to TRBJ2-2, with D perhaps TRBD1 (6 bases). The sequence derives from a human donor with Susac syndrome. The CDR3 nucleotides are TGTGCCAGCACTTTACAGGGCGCGAACACCGGGGAGCTGTTTTTT. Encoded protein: CASTLQGANTGELFF.